Presented here are 15 T cell receptor beta chains from one specimen sequenced in a study of blood T cell repertoires in COVID-19 (dated by TCRdb to 2020 to 2021). Receptor libraries were prepared by the immunoSEQ multiplex PCR assay. The immuneACCESS repertoire file appears here via TCRdb, limited to in-frame rearrangements. These files lack a portion of the clones; in checked studies, under half of the deficit traces to unresolved V genes, and the cause of the others is not known. The sample contains hundreds of thousands of clones, just under 85% of them found a single time. The ten largest clones take up around 1.8% of the sample. Sequencing was performed on peripheral blood. The receptors originated from a woman at least 80 years old with acute or convalescent COVID-19.

This rearrangement joins TRBV7-9 to TRBJ1-2; 7 nucleotides match TRBD1. With 6 bases clipped from V and 5 bases from J, the junction kept 12 bases outside the gene matches. Germline V gives CDR1 SEHNR, CDR2 FQNEAQ (reference sequence). The CDR3 consists of 15 residues. CDR3 nucleotides: TGTGCCAGCAGTTCATACGGGACAGCTTTATATGGCTACACCTTC. Its protein is CASSSYGTALYGYTF.

This chain uses TRBV6-2 or TRBV6-3 with TRBJ1-6, with TRBD1 matching 7 bases. Germline V CDR1 and CDR2: MNHEY, SVGEGT. The ends lost 2 bases at V and 10 bases at J; junction bases unmatched: 8. CDR3 length: 15 residues. As DNA, the CDR3 is TGTGCCAGCAGTTACCTCGACAGGGTTGGGTCACCCCTCCACTTT. It translates to CASSYLDRVGSPLHF.

The J gene is TRBJ1-5, the V gene TRBV4-2, with 9 bases identical to TRBD1. This CDR3 spans 15 amino acids. V was pared by 4 bases and J by 6 bases, with 7 bases of the junction left unmatched. Germline V gene data show CDR1 as LGHNA and CDR2 as YNFKEQ. For the CDR3, the DNA is TGTGCCAGCAGCCGCACTACAGGGGGCAGTCAGCCCCAGCATTTT. Amino acids: CASSRTTGGSQPQHF.

This rearrangement joins TRBV19 to TRBJ1-5; D call uncertain. Germline assignment: CDR1 LNHDA and CDR2 SQIVND (reference sequence). V was shortened by 3 bases and J by 4 bases, with 7 bases between the two germline ends. The CDR3 is 13 residues long. The CDR3 here is CASSIDGNQPQHF. In nucleotides, the CDR3 is TGTGCCAGTAGTATCGACGGGAATCAGCCCCAGCATTTT.

The rearrangement joins TRBV6-2 or TRBV6-3 to TRBJ1-3; TRBD1 is a possible D gene (5 bases). CDR3 length: 18 amino acids. Germline V gives CDR1 MNHEY, CDR2 SVGEGT. Trimming left V 5 bases short and J 7 bases short, with 27 bases between. The CDR3 is CASSPQQGWSRIRNTIYF. For the CDR3, the DNA is TGTGCCAGCAGTCCCCAGCAGGGTTGGAGCCGTATTAGGAACACCATATATTTT.

This clone has a handful of counts. The chain recombines TRBV15 with TRBJ1-2, with D possibly being TRBD1 (6 bases). Germline V gene sequence: CDR1 LNHNV, CDR2 YYDKDF (reference sequence). V was cut by 0 bases and J by 4 bases, with 9 bases left in between. CDR3 length equals 14 residues. For the CDR3, the DNA is TGTGCCACCAGCAGAGATCAAGGGGGCTATGGCTACACCTTC. Amino acid sequence: CATSRDQGGYGYTF.

This chain links TRBV3-1 (or the pseudogene TRBV3-2) with TRBJ2-1; 9 nucleotides match TRBD2. The V gene end was trimmed by 2 bases and the J gene end by 10 bases; junction bases not matched to a gene: 6. The CDR3 extends over 14 amino acids. Germline V gives CDR1 LGHDT, CDR2 YNNKEL (reference sequence). The CDR3 is CASSQRASGVEQFF. The CDR3 DNA is TGTGCCAGCAGCCAACGGGCTAGCGGGGTAGAGCAGTTCTTC.

This chain links TRBV23-1 with TRBJ1-2; TRBD1 matches 8 bases. TRBV23-1 counts as an open reading frame of uncertain function. The CDR3 extends over 14 amino acids. V was pared by 3 bases and J by 12 bases, with 12 bases of the junction left unmatched. CDR3 sequence (DNA): TGCGCCAGCAGTCATCCGACAGGACAGGGAAACGACACCTTC. It encodes CASSHPTGQGNDTF.

The J gene is TRBJ2-3, the V gene TRBV6-5, with TRBD1 as a possible D gene (6 bases). Looked up from germline, CDR1 is MNHEY and CDR2 is SVGAGI. V shed 2 bases and J shed 6 bases, with 6 bases lying between them. This CDR3 is 12 amino acids long. The CDR3 DNA reads TGTGCCAGCAGTTACAGGGGGGATACGCAGTATTTT. This encodes CASSYRGDTQYF.

The chain combines TRBV28 with TRBJ2-7, with D maybe TRBD2 (6 bases). Germline CDR1 is MDHEN and CDR2 is SYDVKM. This CDR3 is built from 14 residues. V lost 7 bases, J lost 9 bases, and 22 bases lay in between. The CDR3 bases are TGTGCCAGCACAACCCAGTTGCCCGGGGGAGGGCAGTACTTC. This gives the protein CASTTQLPGGGQYF.

The chain uses TRBV7-2 and TRBJ2-7, with TRBD2 as a possible D gene (5 bases). Germline CDR1 SGHTA, CDR2 FQGNSA. CDR3 length: 15 amino acids. Trimming removed 5 bases at V and 0 bases at J, with 14 bases between. CDR3 sequence reads: CASSTPTRSSYEQYF. As DNA, the CDR3 is TGTGCCAGCAGCACTCCTACTAGGTCCTCCTACGAGCAGTACTTC.

V and J are TRBV5-5 and TRBJ2-5; 7 positions agree with TRBD2. CDR3 length: 15 amino acids. The J segment lost 5 bases and the V segment lost 0 bases, leaving 7 bases of the junction unmatched. Germline-derived CDR1 and CDR2 are SGHKS and YYEKEE (reference sequence). The CDR3 DNA reads TGTGCCAGCAGCTTGGTGGGAGGGGTTGGGGAGACCCAGTACTTC. This gives the protein CASSLVGGVGETQYF.

The V call is TRBV29-1, the J call TRBJ1-5; 7 nucleotides line up with TRBD1. The CDR3 loop spans 12 amino acids. In germline, CDR1 is SQVTM, CDR2 ANQGSEA. V was pared by 6 bases and J by 1 base, with 0 bases of the junction left unmatched. The CDR3: CSVQGSNQPQHF. For the CDR3, the DNA is TGCAGCGTACAGGGGAGCAATCAGCCCCAGCATTTT.

The rearrangement links TRBV27 to TRBJ1-1; 10 bases agree with TRBD1. CDR1 is MNHEY, CDR2 SMNVEV, per germline (reference sequence). This CDR3 is built from 16 residues. V shed 5 bases and J 1 base; nucleotides not matched to a gene: 7. CDR3 region: CASSQRQGARNTEAFF. CDR3 bases: TGTGCCAGCAGTCAGAGACAGGGGGCAAGGAACACTGAAGCTTTCTTT.

The chain recombines TRBV6-5 with TRBJ1-1; D gene uncertain. This CDR3 spans 14 amino acids. The V and J ends lost 0 bases and 1 base respectively, with 6 bases between them. CDR1 and CDR2 (germline): MNHEY, SVGAGI. The CDR3, as DNA: TGTGCCAGCAGTTACTCTTTCTCGAACACTGAAGCTTTCTTT. Protein product: CASSYSFSNTEAFF.